Below are 6 T cell receptor beta chains sequenced from a single sample in a study of cytomegalovirus exposure and HLA in healthy donors. The study ran its PCR with 60 Vbeta and 13 Jbeta primers. The data were produced by immunoSEQ multiplex PCR, yet TCRdb's version contains in-frame clones alone and is incomplete. The sample has 200,000 to 300,000 clones; 84% are singletons. Sequencing input: PBMCs. These receptors were taken from a woman between 40 and 55 years old in good health and CMV-seropositive.

This chain links TRBV25-1 with TRBJ2-4; D is perhaps TRBD1 (5 bases). The CDR3 extends over 14 amino acids. Germline V gives CDR1 MGHDK, CDR2 SYGVNS. V was cut by 1 base and J by 5 bases, with 9 bases left in between. CDR3 sequence (DNA): TGTGCCAGCAGTGAATCAGGGCTGGAAAACATTCAGTACTTC. Amino acid sequence: CASSESGLENIQYF.

The chain couples TRBV10-3 to TRBJ1-2; no reliable D call. The CDR3 runs to 21 residues. Germline CDR1 is ENHRY and CDR2 is SYGVKD. V dropped 4 bases and J dropped 2 bases, with 32 bases sitting between them. CDR3 region: CAISGPSPHEGSSYSNYGYTF. The DNA of the CDR3 is TGTGCCATCAGTGGCCCCAGCCCCCACGAGGGCTCCTCGTACTCGAACTATGGCTACACCTTC.

The V call is TRBV28, the J call TRBJ2-5, with 9 bases fitting TRBD2. The germline CDR1 and CDR2 sequences are MDHEN and SYDVKM. Losses at the gene ends were 3 bases for V and 1 base for J; bases not matched to a gene: 15. CDR3 length: 19 amino acids. CDR3 DNA: TGTGCCAGCAGTTTGGGCGTGACTAGCGGAACCCATTTCCAAGAGACCCAGTACTTC. Its translation is CASSLGVTSGTHFQETQYF.

The chain uses TRBV5-1 and TRBJ1-5; no reliable D call. This CDR3 comprises 12 residues. The V gene's germline CDR1 is SGHRS and CDR2 YFSETQ. Trimming left V 2 bases short and J 3 bases short, with 3 bases between. The CDR3 region has the DNA TGCGCCAGCAGCTTTAACAATCAGCCCCAGCATTTT. Its translation: CASSFNNQPQHF.

This chain links TRBV6-5 with TRBJ2-5; D not resolved. Between the trimmed V and J ends, which lost 6 bases and 5 bases, there was a span of 10 bases. Per germline, CDR1 MNHEY and CDR2 SVGAGI. The CDR3 covers 12 residues. CDR3 sequence: CASSRDSETQYF. The CDR3, as DNA: TGTGCCAGCAGCCGAGATTCGGAGACCCAGTACTTC.

This clone has a handful of counts. This sequence joins TRBV18 and TRBJ2-2; D ambiguous. The CDR3 runs 15 residues. Germline CDR1 KGHSH, CDR2 LQKENI. V lost 2 bases, J lost 1 base, and 8 bases lay in between. For the CDR3, the DNA is TGTGCCAGCTCACCAGGGCAGATGAACACCGGGGAGCTGTTTTTT. It codes for CASSPGQMNTGELFF.